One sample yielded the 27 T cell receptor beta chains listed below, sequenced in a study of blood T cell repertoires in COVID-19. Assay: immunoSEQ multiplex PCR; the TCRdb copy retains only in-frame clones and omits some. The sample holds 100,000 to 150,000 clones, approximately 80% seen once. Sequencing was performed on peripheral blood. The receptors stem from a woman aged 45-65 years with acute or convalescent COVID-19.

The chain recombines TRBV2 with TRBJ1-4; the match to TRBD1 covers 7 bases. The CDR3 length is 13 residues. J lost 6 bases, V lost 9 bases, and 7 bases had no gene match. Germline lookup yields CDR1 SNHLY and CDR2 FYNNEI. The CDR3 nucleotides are TGTGCCAGTCAACAGGGGTTATATGAAAAACTGTTTTTT. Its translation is CASQQGLYEKLFF. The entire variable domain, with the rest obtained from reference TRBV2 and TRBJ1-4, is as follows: EPEVTQTPSHQVTQMGQEVILRCVPISNHLYFYWYRQILGQKVEFLVSFYNNEISEKSEIFDDQFSVERPDGSNFTLKIRSTKLEDSAMYFCASQQGLYEKLFFGSGTQLSVL.

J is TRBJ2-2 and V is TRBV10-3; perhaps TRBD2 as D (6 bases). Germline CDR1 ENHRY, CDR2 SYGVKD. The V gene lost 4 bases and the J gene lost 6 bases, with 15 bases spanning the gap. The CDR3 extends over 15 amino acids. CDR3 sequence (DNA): TGTGCCATCAGTGGGGGGGACTCGGTACCCGGGGAGCTGTTTTTT. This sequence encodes CAISGGDSVPGELFF.

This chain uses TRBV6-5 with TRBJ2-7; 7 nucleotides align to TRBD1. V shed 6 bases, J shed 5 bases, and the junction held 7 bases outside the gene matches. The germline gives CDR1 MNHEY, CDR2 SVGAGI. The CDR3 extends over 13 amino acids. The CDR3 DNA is TGTGCCAGCAGAACCGGACAGGTCCACGAGCAGTACTTC. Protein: CASRTGQVHEQYF.

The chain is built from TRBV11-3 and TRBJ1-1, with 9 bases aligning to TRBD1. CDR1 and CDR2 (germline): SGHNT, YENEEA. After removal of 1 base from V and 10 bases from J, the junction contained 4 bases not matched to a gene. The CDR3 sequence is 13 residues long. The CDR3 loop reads CASSLGTGDRAFF. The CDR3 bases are TGTGCCAGCAGCTTAGGGACAGGGGATCGAGCTTTCTTT.

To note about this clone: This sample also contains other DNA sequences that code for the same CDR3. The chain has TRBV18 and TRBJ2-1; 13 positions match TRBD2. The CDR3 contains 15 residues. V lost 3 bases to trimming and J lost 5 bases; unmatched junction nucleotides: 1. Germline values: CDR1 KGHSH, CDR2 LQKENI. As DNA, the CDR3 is TGTGCCAGCTCACCCGGACTAGCGGGAGACAATGAGCAGTTCTTC. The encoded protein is CASSPGLAGDNEQFF.

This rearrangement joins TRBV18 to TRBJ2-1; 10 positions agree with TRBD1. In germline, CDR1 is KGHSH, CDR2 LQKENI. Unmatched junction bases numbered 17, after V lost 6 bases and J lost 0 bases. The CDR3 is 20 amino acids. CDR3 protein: CASSKDGGQGPYHSYNEQFF. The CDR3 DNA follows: TGTGCCAGCTCCAAAGACGGGGGACAGGGGCCTTACCACTCCTACAATGAGCAGTTCTTC.

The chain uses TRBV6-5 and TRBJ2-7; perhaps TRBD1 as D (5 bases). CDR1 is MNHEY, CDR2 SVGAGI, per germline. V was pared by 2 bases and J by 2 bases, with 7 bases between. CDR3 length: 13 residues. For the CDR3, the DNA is TGTGCCAGCAGTTACGCAGGGCCCTACGAGCAGTACTTC. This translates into CASSYAGPYEQYF.

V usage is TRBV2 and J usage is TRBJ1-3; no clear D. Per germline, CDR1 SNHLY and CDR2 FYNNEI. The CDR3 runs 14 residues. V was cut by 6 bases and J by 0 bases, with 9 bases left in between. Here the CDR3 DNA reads TGTGCCAGCAGAGGAGGAGCCTCTGGAAACACCATATATTTT. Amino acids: CASRGGASGNTIYF. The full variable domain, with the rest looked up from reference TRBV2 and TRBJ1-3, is EPEVTQTPSHQVTQMGQEVILRCVPISNHLYFYWYRQILGQKVEFLVSFYNNEISEKSEIFDDQFSVERPDGSNFTLKIRSTKLEDSAMYFCASRGGASGNTIYFGEGSWLTVV.

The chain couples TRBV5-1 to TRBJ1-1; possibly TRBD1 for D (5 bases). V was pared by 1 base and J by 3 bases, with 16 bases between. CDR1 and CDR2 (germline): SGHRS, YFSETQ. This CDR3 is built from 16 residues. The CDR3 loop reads CASSLYGGGGDTEAFF. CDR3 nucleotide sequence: TGCGCCAGCAGCTTGTACGGGGGTGGCGGCGACACTGAAGCTTTCTTT.

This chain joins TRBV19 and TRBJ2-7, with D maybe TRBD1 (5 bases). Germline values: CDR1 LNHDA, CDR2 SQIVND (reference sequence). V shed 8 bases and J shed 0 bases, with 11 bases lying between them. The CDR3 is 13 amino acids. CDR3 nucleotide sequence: TGTGCCAGTCGGACAAGCTACTCCTACGAGCAGTACTTC. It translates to CASRTSYSYEQYF. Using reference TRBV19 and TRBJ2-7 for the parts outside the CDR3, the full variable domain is DGGITQSPKYLFRKEGQNVTLSCEQNLNHDAMYWYRQDPGQGLRLIYYSQIVNDFQKGDIAEGYSVSREKKESFPLTVTSAQKNPTAFYLCASRTSYSYEQYFGPGTRLTVT.

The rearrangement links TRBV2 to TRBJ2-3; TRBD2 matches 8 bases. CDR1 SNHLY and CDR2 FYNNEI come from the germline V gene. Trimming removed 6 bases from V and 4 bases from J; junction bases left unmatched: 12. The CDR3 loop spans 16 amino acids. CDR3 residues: CASRGPSGHVADTQYF. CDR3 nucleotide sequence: TGTGCCAGCAGGGGGCCTAGCGGGCACGTCGCAGATACGCAGTATTTT.

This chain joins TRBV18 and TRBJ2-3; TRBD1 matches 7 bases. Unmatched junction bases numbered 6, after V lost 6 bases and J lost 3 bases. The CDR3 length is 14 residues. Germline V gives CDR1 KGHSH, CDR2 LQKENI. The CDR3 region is CASSQGVRTDTQYF. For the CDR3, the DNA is TGTGCCAGCTCCCAGGGGGTTAGGACAGATACGCAGTATTTT.

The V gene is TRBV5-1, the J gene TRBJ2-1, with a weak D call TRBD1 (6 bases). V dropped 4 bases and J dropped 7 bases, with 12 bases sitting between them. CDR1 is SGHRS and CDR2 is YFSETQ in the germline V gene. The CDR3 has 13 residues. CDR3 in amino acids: CASSPDRLNEQFF. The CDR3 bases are TGCGCCAGCAGCCCGGACAGATTAAATGAGCAGTTCTTC.

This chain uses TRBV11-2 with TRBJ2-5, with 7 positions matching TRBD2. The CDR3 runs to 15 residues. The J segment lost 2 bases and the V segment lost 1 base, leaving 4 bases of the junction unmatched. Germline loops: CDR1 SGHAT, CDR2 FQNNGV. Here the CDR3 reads CASSLVTGGQETQYF. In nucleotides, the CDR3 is TGTGCCAGCAGCTTAGTAACGGGGGGACAAGAGACCCAGTACTTC.

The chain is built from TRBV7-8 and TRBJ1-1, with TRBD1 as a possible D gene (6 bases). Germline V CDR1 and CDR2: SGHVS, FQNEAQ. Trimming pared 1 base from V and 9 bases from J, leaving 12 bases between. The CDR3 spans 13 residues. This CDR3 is CASSLDQGIQAFF. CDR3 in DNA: TGTGCCAGCAGCTTAGACCAGGGGATTCAAGCTTTCTTT.

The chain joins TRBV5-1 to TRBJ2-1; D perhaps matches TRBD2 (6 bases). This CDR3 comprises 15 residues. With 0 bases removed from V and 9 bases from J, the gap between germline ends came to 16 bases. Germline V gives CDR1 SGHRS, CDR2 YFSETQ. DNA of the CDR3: TGCGCCAGCAGCTTGGCCGAATGGGAGGCAAGTGAGCAGTTCTTC. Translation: CASSLAEWEASEQFF.

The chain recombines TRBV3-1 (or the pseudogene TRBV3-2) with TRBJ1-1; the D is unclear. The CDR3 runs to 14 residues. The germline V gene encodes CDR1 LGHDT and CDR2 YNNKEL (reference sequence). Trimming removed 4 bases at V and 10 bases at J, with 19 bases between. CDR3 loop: CASSLNRDLSLAFF. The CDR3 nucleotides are TGTGCCAGCAGCCTCAACCGGGATCTTTCCCTAGCTTTCTTT.

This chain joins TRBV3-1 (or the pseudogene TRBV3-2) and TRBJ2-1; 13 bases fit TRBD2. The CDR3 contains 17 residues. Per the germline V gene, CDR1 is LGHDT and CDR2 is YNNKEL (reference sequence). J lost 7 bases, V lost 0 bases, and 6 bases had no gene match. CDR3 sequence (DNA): TGTGCCAGCAGCCAAGACCTACTAGCGGGGGGGCCGAATGAGCAGTTCTTC. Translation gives CASSQDLLAGGPNEQFF.

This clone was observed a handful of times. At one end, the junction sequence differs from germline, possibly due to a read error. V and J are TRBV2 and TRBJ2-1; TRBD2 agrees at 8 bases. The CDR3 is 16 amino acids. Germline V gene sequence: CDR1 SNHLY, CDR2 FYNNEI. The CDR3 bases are TGTGCCAGCAGTCAGCGCGGGGGGCGCGGGGGAGGAATAGTGCTCTTC. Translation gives CASSQRGGRGGGIVLF.

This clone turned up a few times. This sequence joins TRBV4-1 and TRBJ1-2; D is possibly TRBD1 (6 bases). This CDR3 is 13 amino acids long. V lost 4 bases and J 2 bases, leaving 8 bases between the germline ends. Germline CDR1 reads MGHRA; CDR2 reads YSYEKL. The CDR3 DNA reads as TGCGCCAGCAGCCTGGGGGCAAACTATGGCTACACCTTC. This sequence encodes CASSLGANYGYTF.

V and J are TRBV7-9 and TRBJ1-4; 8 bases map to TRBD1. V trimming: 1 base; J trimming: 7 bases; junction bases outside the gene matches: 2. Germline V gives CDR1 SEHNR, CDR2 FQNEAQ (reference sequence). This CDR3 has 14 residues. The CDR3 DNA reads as TGTGCCAGCAGCTTAGGGACAGGGAGTGAAAAACTGTTTTTT. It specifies CASSLGTGSEKLFF.

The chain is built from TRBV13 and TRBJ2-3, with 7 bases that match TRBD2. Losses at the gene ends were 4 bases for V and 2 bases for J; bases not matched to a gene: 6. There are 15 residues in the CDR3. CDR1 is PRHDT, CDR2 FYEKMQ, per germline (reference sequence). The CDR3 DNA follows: TGTGCCAGCAGCTCAAGGCGGGAGACCACAGATACGCAGTATTTT. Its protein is CASSSRRETTDTQYF.

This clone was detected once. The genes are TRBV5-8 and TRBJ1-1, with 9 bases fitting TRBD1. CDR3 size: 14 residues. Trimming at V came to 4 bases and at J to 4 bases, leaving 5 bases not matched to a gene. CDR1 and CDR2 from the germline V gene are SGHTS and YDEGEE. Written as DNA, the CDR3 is TGTGCCAGCAGCAGTGGACAGGGGTCCACTGAAGCTTTCTTT. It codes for CASSSGQGSTEAFF.

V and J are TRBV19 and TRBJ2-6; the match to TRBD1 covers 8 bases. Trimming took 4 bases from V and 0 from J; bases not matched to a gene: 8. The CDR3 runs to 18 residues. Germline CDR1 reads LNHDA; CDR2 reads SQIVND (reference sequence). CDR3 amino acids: CASSKNRGASSGANVLTF. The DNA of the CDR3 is TGTGCCAGTAGTAAAAACAGGGGGGCCAGCTCTGGGGCCAACGTCCTGACTTTC.

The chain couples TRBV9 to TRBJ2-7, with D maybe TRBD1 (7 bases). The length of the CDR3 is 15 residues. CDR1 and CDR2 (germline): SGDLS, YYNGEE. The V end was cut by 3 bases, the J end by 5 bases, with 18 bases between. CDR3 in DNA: TGTGCCAGCAGCGCCCAGGGGGGTAGGGGGGACGAGCAGTACTTC. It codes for CASSAQGGRGDEQYF.

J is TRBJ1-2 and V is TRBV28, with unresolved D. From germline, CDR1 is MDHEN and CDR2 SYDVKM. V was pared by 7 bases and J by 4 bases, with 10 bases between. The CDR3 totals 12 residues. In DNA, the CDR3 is TGTGCCAGCACCACTCCGATCTATGGCTACACCTTC. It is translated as CASTTPIYGYTF.

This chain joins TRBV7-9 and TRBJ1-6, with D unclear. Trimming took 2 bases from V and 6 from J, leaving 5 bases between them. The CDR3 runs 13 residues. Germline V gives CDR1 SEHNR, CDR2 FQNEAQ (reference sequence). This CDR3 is CASSLHINSPLHF. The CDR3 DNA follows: TGTGCCAGCAGCTTACACATTAATTCACCCCTCCACTTT. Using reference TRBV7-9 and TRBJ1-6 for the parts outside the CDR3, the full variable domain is DTGVSQNPRHKITKRGQNVTFRCDPISEHNRLYWYRQTLGQGPEFLTYFQNEAQLEKSRLLSDRFSAERPKGSFSTLEIQRTEQGDSAMYLCASSLHINSPLHFGNGTRLTVT.